One and the same sample provided the 5 T cell receptor beta chains below, sequenced in a study of monozygotic twins with inflammatory bowel disease. TCRdb re-analyzed the 5' RACE reads; it lists each CDR3 protein once, without DNA. The specimen's table records fewer than 450,000 distinct CDR3 sequences. Sequenced sample: blood. These TCRs come from a human donor with ulcerative colitis or Crohn's disease, or a healthy co-twin of an affected twin (not recorded which).

The J gene is TRBJ2-3, the V gene TRBV10-3. Germline V gives CDR1 ENHRY, CDR2 SYGVKD. The CDR3 runs to 15 residues. The CDR3: CAIGRESSSTDTQYF.

V usage is TRBV14 and J usage is TRBJ2-1. The CDR3 is 16 amino acids. CDR1 and CDR2 from the germline V gene are SGHDN and FVKESK. The CDR3 sequence is CASSQDLSSKYNEQFF.

The chain combines TRBV12-3 or TRBV12-4 with TRBJ2-2; TCRdb's assignment of TRBD1 cannot be checked, as there is no DNA. The CDR3 has 14 residues. This CDR3 reads CASSTDRNTGELFF.

The genes are TRBV12-3 or TRBV12-4 and TRBJ2-1; TCRdb returns TRBD2, unconfirmable since there is no DNA. The CDR3 extends over 15 amino acids. This chain's CDR3 is CASTVGLLAGHEQFF.

The rearrangement joins TRBV7-9 to TRBJ2-1; TCRdb selects TRBD1, and the lack of DNA leaves this call unchecked. The CDR3 contains 12 residues. From germline, CDR1 is SEHNR and CDR2 FQNEAQ (reference sequence). The CDR3 loop is CASSATGFEQFF.